These T cell receptor beta chains were read from a single sample in a study of shared clonotypes between healthy human individuals. The table came from immunoSEQ multiplex PCR; TCRdb's copy has only in-frame clones and leaves some out. The data contain millions of clones, about 95% of them seen just once; the ten biggest clones take up 0.85% to 1.3%. Input material: naive CD8+ T cells sorted from blood. The source is a man between 18 and 29 years old in good health. The conserved cysteine and the conserved F or W are not part of the CDR3 here. Each record gives: J gene, V gene, CDR3 protein.

J: TRBJ2-3
V: TRBV4-1
CDR3: ASSFGTMGTDTQY

J: TRBJ1-1
V: TRBV4-1
CDR3: ASSPPGRVGNTEAF

J: TRBJ2-7
V: TRBV7-9
CDR3: ASSLGSGGFYEQY

J: TRBJ1-2
V: TRBV9
CDR3: ASSVAADHYGYT

J: TRBJ1-1
V: TRBV7-9
CDR3: ASSVRTDQAF

J: TRBJ1-1
V: TRBV5-4
CDR3: AEQGPSMNTEAF

J: TRBJ1-2
V: TRBV5-4
CDR3: ASSPGSSKGYT

J: TRBJ2-3
V: TRBV10-3
CDR3: AISEVAVTSDTQY

J: TRBJ2-1
V: TRBV5-4
CDR3: ASSLELAASSYNEQF

J: TRBJ2-2
V: TRBV7-9
CDR3: ASRPGLDTGELF

J: TRBJ2-5
V: TRBV18
CDR3: ASSPLMTGSAQETQY

J: TRBJ1-2
V: TRBV30
CDR3: AWGLLNYGYT

J: TRBJ2-7
V: TRBV4-3
CDR3: ASSPGLAGGYEQY

J: TRBJ2-7
V: TRBV6-5
CDR3: ASSYSQGSYEQY

J: TRBJ1-1
V: TRBV6-5
CDR3: ASILGTGEAF

J: TRBJ1-2
V: TRBV28
CDR3: ASGDLTGVDYGYT

J: TRBJ1-2
V: TRBV6-5
CDR3: ASSYPSRGQGGGYT

J: TRBJ2-1
V: TRBV11-3
CDR3: ASRERSGGPYNEQF

J: TRBJ2-7
V: TRBV2
CDR3: ASSWTGFEQY